This TCR beta chain was recorded in a study of beta chain features in type 1 diabetes (dated by TCRdb to between 2018 and 2020). For the study in its entirety: No differences in mean age, gender distribution, total cell number or subset yield were found between patients and healthy donors. The study compared the TCRB repertoires of sorted circulating CD4+ T cell subsets in recently diagnosed type 1 diabetes patients with those in matched healthy donors. A total of 85 million to 110 million sorted cells were examined across all samples, and RNA yield correlated strongly with the number of cells per subset. Whereas all 30 or so donors provided naive and central memory subsets, regulatory and stem cell-like memory subsets were isolated from just 8 patients and roughly 8 healthy donors. Broader findings and caveats from the paper: Because the HLA sub-analyses included only small numbers of individuals, any influence of HLA type on TCRB rearrangement was left unresolved. Type 1 diabetes patients showed a moderate but significant shortening of TCRB CDR3 length in all four CD4+ subsets. Shorter templates might be favored by PCR, yet because patient and control samples were amplified and corrected together, any such skew would affect both groups equally. At VDJ recombination sites, type 1 diabetes patients had fewer insertions and more deleted nucleotides, which implies abnormalities in thymic rearrangement. Because cDNA rather than genomic DNA was sequenced, highly expressing activated cells could have been over-represented, although no difference in activation and CD3 levels was found between groups. Naive, central memory and regulatory TCRB repertoires appeared to be more alike among patients than among healthy donors.

The germline V gene (reference sequence) yields GTSNPN for CDR1 and SVGIG for CDR2. V is trimmed back by 2 bases and J by 3 bases, and the junction contains 7 bases that no gene match accounts for. The CDR3, cysteine through phenylalanine, is 17 amino acids long. Of the read, only the CDR3 DNA is kept; its 51 bases are in frame from base 1. The High Capacity cDNA Reverse Transcription Kit was used to reverse transcribe all of the isolated RNA, meaning that expressed TCRB transcripts were what got sequenced. Deep immunoSEQ sequencing was performed on naive, central memory and regulatory T cell samples, with an average of about 3.57 million total reads per sample. Sorted cells were lysed in RLT buffer and RNA was extracted with DNase-treated RNeasy Micro or Mini kits, depending on cell number. Each cell subset was processed separately to prevent cross-contamination, with patient and healthy donor samples processed together. TCRB sequences were amplified from cDNA with the immunoSEQ multiplex PCR, producing 87-bp fragments spanning the CDR3 region. Amplicons were sequenced on the Illumina HiSeq platform. In the authors' own workflow: PCR bias was computationally corrected using synthetic template baselines, reads within Hamming distance 2 were collapsed, and singletons that could not be merged were discarded. Reads were aligned to IMGT to assign V, D and J genes, CDR3 length, and insertions or deletions at six rearrangement sites. Within each subset, clonotype counts were normalized to the number of sorted cells before true diversity and Gini coefficients were calculated with the tcR R package. Repertoire sharing was quantified using the overlap coefficient calculated on TCRB nucleotide sequences. As a proxy for the pre-selection repertoire, out-of-frame TCRB sequences from naive cells were analyzed. This is the immuneACCESS table as TCRdb keeps it, with only in-frame sequences that have V and J called. A part of the clones is gone; compared with another copy, unresolved V genes explain less than half, and the rest is unexplained. The V and J calls and clone size are taken from that table; D and trimming were inferred from the DNA. The table for this sample lists approximately 470,000 clones; approximately 30% of them were counted only once. The ten top clones hold 0.06% to 0.07% of the sample.

A remark on this clone: Its specific antigen is unknown. Per-base quality was not reported, and no clone a single base away is much larger than it.

A single peripheral blood draw of approximately 100 mL on average was collected from each donor into heparinised tubes. A BD FACSAria II and a panel including CD45RO, CCR7, CD25, CD127, CD95 and CD27 were used to sort naive, central memory, regulatory and stem cell-like memory CD4+ T cells. Every sorted population had a purity above 95%. PBMCs were separated immediately by Lymphoprep density gradient centrifugation and were stained directly, without being cultured. So that batch effects would be minimized, each experiment stained and sorted samples in pairs, pairing one healthy donor with one patient.

The sequence is built from TRBV30 and TRBJ2-7; 16 nucleotides in the junction match TRBD2. Source material: naive CD4+ T cells from blood. The cell subset or site label on this specimen signifies: true naive CD4+ T cells. The clonotype originates from a man between 18 and 29 years old in good health. The nucleotide sequence is given as TGTGCCTGGAGTCTGGGACTAGCGGGAGGGATAAACTACGAGCAGTACTTC. This codes for CAWSLGLAGGINYEQYF.